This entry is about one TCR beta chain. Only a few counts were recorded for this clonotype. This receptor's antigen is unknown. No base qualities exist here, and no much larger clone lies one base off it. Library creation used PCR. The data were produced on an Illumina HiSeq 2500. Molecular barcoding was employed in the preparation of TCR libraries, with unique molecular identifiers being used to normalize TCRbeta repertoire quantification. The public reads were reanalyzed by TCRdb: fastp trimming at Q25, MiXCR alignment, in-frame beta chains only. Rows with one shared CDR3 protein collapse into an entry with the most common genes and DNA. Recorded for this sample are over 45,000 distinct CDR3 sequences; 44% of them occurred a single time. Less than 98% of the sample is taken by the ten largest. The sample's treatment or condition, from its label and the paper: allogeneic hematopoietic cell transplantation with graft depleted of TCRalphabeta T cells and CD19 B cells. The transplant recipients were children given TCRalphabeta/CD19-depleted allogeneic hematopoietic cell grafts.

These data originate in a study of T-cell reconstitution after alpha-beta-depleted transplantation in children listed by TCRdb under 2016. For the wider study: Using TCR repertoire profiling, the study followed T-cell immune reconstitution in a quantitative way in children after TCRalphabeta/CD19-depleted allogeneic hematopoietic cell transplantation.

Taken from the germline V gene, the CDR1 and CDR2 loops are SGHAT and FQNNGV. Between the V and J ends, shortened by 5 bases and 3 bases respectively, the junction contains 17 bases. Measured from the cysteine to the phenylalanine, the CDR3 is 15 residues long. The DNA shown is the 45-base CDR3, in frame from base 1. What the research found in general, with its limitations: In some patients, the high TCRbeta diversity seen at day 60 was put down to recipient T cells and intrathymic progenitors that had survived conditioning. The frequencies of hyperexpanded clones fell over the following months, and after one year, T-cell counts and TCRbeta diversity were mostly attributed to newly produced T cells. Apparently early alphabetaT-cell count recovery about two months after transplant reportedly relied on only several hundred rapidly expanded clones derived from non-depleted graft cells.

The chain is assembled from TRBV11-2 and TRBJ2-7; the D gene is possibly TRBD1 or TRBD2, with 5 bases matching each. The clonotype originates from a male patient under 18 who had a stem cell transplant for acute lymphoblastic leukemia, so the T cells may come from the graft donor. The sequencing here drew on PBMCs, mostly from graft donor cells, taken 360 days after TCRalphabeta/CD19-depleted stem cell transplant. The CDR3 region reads CASSRYQTEGYEQYF. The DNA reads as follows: TGTGCCAGCAGCCGTTACCAGACAGAGGGCTACGAGCAGTACTTC.